This T cell receptor (beta chain) comes out of a study of cytomegalovirus exposure and HLA in healthy donors. Findings and caveats of the study: An analysis done earlier found most TCR beta V segments productive about 87% or about 30% of the time. CMV serostatus was the only immune exposure information that was available.

PCR used 60 Vbeta primers and 13 Jbeta primers. The table came from immunoSEQ multiplex PCR; TCRdb's copy has only in-frame clones and leaves some out. Of some 170,000 clones in the sample, 65% to 80% were seen once. This clone was recorded only once. Its target is unknown. Per the germline V gene, CDR1 is SEHNR and CDR2 is FQNEAQ (reference sequence). V lost 3 bases, J lost 2 bases, and 10 bases lay in between. This CDR3 region has 14 residues. The gene calls are TRBV7-9 and TRBJ2-5; D is perhaps TRBD1 (6 bases). This TCR was recovered from a middle-aged man in good health and CMV-seronegative. Sequenced input: PBMCs. This CDR3 is CASSFDRIQETQYF. In DNA, the CDR3 is TGTGCCAGCAGCTTCGACAGGATACAAGAGACCCAGTACTTC.